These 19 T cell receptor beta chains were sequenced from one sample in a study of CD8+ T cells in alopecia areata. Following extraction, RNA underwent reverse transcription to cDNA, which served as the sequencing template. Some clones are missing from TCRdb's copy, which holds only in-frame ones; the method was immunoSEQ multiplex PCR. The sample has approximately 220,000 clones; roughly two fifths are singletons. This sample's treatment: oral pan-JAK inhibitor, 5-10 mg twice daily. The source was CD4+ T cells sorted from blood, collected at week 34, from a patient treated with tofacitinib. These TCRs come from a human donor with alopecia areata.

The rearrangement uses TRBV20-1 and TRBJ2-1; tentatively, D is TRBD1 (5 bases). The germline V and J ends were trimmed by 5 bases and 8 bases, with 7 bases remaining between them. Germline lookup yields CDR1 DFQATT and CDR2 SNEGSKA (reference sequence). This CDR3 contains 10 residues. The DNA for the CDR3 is TGCAGTGCTCCAGGGCATGAGCAGTTCTTC. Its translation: CSAPGHEQFF.

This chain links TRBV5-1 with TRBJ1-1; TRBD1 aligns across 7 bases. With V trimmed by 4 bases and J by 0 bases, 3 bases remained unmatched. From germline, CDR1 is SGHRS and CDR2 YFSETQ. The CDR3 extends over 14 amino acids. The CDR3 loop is CASSQGGLNTEAFF. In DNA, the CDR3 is TGCGCCAGCAGCCAGGGGGGCCTGAACACTGAAGCTTTCTTT.

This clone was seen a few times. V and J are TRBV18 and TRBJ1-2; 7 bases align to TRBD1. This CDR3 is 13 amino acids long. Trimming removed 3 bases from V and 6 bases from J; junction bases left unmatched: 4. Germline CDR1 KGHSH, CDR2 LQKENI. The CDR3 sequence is CASSPRTGDGYTF. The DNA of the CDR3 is TGTGCCAGCTCACCGAGAACAGGGGATGGCTACACCTTC.

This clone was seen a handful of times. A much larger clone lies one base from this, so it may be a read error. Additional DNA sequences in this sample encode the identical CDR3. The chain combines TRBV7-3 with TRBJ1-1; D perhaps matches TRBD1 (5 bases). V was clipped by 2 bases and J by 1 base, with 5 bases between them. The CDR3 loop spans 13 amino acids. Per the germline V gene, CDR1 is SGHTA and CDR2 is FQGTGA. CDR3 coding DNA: TGTGCCAGCAGCTTAGGACAGAACACTGAAGCTTTCTTT. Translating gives CASSLGQNTEAFF.

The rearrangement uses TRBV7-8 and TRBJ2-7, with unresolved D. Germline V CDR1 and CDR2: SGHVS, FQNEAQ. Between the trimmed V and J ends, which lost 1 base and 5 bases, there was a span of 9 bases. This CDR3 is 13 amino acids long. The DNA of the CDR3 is TGTGCCAGCAGCTTAGGCAGATCTGACGAGCAGTACTTC. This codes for CASSLGRSDEQYF. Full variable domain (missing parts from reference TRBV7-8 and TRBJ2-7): GAGVSQSPRYKVAKRGQDVALRCDPISGHVSLFWYQQALGQGPEFLTYFQNEAQLDKSGLPSDRFFAERPEGSVSTLKIQRTQQEDSAVYLCASSLGRSDEQYFGPGTRLTVT.

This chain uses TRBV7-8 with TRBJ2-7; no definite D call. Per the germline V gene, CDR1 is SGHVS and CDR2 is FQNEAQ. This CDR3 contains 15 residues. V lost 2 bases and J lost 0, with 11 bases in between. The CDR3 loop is CASSLQSASSYEQYF. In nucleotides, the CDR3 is TGTGCCAGCAGCTTACAGTCCGCGAGCTCCTACGAGCAGTACTTC.

CDR3 sequence reads: CASSLGTSGDREKLFF. CDR3 sequence (DNA): TGTGCCAGCAGCCTCGGGACGTCGGGGGACAGGGAAAAACTGTTTTTT. This chain joins TRBV7-6 and TRBJ1-4, with 8 bases lining up with TRBD1. Germline V gene sequence: CDR1 SGHVS, CDR2 FNYEAQ. The CDR3 totals 16 residues. The junction had 13 bases not matched to a gene; V was cut back by 5 bases and J by 8 bases.

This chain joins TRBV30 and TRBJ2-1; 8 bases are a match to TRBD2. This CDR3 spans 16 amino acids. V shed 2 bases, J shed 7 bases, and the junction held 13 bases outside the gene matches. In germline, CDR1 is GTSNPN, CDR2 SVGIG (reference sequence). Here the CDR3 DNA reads TGTGCCTGGAGTACATTGAGGACTAGCAGTGTGAATGAGCAGTTCTTC. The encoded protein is CAWSTLRTSSVNEQFF.

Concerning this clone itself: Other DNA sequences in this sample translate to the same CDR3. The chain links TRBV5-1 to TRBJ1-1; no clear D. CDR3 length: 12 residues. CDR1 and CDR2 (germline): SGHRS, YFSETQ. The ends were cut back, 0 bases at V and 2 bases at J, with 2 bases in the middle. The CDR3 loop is CASSLANTEAFF. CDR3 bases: TGCGCCAGCAGCTTGGCCAACACTGAAGCTTTCTTT.

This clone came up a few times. CDR3 nucleotides: TGCGCCAGTACGGGACTAGCGGGATACGCGAACACCGGGGAGCTGTTTTTT. It codes for CASTGLAGYANTGELFF. This chain uses TRBV5-1 with TRBJ2-2, with TRBD2 matching over 13 bases. Germline V CDR1 and CDR2: SGHRS, YFSETQ. V lost 8 bases and J lost 0; bases outside the gene matches: 7. The CDR3 is made up of 17 amino acids.

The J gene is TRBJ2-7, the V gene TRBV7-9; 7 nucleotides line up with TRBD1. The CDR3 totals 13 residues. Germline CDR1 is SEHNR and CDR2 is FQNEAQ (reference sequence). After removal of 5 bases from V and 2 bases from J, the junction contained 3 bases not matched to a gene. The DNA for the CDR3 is TGTGCCAGCAGCACGGGACAGACCTACGAGCAGTACTTC. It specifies CASSTGQTYEQYF.

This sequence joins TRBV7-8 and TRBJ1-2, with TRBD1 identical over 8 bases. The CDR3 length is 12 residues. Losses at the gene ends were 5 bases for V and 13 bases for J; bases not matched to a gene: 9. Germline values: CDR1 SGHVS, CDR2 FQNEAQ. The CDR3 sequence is CASSLGTGKRTF. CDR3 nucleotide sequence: TGTGCCAGCAGCCTAGGGACAGGCAAGCGCACCTTC.

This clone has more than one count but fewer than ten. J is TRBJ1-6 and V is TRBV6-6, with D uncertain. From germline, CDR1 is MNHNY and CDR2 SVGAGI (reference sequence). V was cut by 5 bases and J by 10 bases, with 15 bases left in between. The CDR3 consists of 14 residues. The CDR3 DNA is TGTGCCAGCAGTGCCCCTGGGGAAACCTCACCCCTCCACTTT. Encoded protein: CASSAPGETSPLHF.

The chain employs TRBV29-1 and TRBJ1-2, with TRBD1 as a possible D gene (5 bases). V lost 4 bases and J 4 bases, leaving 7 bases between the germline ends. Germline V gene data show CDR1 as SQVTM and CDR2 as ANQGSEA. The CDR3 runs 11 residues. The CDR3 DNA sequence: TGCAGCGTTGTAAGGGGCTATGGCTACACCTTC. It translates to CSVVRGYGYTF.

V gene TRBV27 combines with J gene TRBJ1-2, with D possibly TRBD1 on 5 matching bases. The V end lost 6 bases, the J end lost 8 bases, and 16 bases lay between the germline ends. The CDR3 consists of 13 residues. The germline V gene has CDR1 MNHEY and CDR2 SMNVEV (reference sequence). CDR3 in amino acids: CASSPRGAGGYTF. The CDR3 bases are TGTGCCAGCAGCCCCCGAGGGGCGGGAGGCTACACCTTC.

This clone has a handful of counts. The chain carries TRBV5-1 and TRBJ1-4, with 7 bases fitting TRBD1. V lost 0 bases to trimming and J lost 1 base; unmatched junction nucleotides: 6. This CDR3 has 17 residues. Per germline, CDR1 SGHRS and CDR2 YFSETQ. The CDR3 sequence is CASSLGQGGGTNEKLFF. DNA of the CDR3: TGCGCCAGCAGCTTGGGACAGGGAGGCGGAACTAATGAAAAACTGTTTTTT.

The CDR3 spells CSVGSQYTGELFF. The CDR3 DNA sequence: TGCAGCGTAGGGTCCCAATACACCGGGGAGCTGTTTTTT. This rearrangement joins TRBV29-1 to TRBJ2-2; D unclear. This CDR3 has 13 residues. Deletions cut 6 bases from V and 3 bases from J, with 11 bases between. Per the germline V gene, CDR1 is SQVTM and CDR2 is ANQGSEA.

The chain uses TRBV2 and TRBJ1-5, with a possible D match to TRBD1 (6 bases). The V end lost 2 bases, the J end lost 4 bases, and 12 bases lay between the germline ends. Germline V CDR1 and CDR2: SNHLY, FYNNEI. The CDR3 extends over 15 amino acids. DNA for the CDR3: TGTGCCAGCAGTGAATTGGGGCAGGGGAATCAGCCCCAGCATTTT. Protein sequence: CASSELGQGNQPQHF.

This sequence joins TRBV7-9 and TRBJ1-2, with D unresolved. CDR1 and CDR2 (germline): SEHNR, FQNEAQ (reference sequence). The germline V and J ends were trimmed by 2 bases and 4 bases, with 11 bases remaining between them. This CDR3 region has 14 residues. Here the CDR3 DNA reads TGTGCCAGCAGCTTATCCCGGGCCATCTATGGCTACACCTTC. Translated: CASSLSRAIYGYTF.